This T cell receptor (beta chain) is from a study of blood T cell repertoires in COVID-19. Original analysis: From reference gene primer amplification, estimates of nucleated cell counts were derived. TCRdb keeps only in-frame clones here, not all; method: immunoSEQ multiplex PCR. Clone size and V and J calls were adopted from that table, with D and trimming inferred from the DNA. The sample yields approximately 290,000 clones, around 89% seen once. V was cut by 2 bases and J by 13 bases, with 14 bases left in between. CDR1 is MNHNS, CDR2 SASEGT, per germline. The CDR3 runs to 13 residues. Sequencing input: peripheral blood. The genes are TRBV6-1 and TRBJ1-4; unclear D gene. This sequence was found in a man aged 25-45 years with acute or convalescent COVID-19. The CDR3: CASSEPWGVGLFF. The DNA for the CDR3 is TGTGCCAGCAGTGAACCGTGGGGAGTAGGACTGTTTTTT.